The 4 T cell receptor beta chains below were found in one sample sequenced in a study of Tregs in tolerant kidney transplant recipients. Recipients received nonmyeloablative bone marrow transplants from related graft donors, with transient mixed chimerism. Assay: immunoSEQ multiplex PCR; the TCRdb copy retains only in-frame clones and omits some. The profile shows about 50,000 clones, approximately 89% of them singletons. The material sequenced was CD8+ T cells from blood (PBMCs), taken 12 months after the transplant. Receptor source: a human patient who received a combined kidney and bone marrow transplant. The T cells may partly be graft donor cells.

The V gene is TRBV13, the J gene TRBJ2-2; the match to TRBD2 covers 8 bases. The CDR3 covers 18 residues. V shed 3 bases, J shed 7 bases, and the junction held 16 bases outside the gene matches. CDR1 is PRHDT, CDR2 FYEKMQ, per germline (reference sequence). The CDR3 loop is CASSFGSGGAADDGELFF. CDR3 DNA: TGTGCCAGCAGCTTTGGATCCGGGGGGGCTGCGGATGACGGGGAGCTGTTTTTT.

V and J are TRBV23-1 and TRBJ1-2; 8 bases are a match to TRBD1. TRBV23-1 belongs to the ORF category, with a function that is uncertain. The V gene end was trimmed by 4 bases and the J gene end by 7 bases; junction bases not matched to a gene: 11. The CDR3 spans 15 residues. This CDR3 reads CASSPLRTGGGGYTF. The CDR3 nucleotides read TGCGCCAGCAGTCCCCTACGAACAGGGGGAGGTGGCTACACCTTC.

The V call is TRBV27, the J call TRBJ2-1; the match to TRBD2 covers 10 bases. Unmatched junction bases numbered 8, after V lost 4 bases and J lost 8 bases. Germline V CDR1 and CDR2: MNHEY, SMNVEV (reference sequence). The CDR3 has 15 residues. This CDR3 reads CASSSPGLAFYEQFF. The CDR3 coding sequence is TGTGCCAGCAGTTCCCCGGGACTAGCGTTTTATGAGCAGTTCTTC.

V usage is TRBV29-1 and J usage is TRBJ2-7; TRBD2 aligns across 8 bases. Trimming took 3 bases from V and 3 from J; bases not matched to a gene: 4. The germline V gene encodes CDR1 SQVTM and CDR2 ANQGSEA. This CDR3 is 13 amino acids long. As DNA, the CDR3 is TGCAGCGTTGAGGGACTAGAGGGCTACGAGCAGTACTTC. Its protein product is CSVEGLEGYEQYF.